Listed below are T cell receptor beta chains from one sample, sequenced in a study of T cell responses to AZD1222 COVID-19 vaccine. Generated by immunoSEQ multiplex PCR, the TCRdb table keeps only in-frame clones and is missing some. The sample holds roughly 180,000 clones, over 70% seen once. Specimen: peripheral blood, collected on day 0 of MenACWY control vaccination. The receptors originated from an adult in good health. The CDR3 runs from the conserved cysteine through the conserved F or W. Fields, in order: CDR3 protein, CDR3 DNA, J gene, clone size, D gene, V gene. D genes are given only for firm matches. Size is omitted from some rows. Given values are once, few, many or a class for expanded clones.

cdr3_aa: CASTNDQGAREQYF; cdr3_nt: TGCGCCAGCACCAACGATCAGGGGGCTCGCGAGCAGTACTTC; j_call: TRBJ2-7; clone_size: -; d_call: TRBD1; v_call: TRBV5-1
cdr3_aa: CASSRSSGSSDTQYF; cdr3_nt: TGTGCCAGCAGCCGCTCTAGCGGGAGCTCAGATACGCAGTATTTT; j_call: TRBJ2-3; clone_size: -; d_call: TRBD2; v_call: TRBV28
cdr3_aa: CASSPGQGAQPQHF; cdr3_nt: TGTGCCAGTAGTCCCGGACAGGGGGCTCAGCCCCAGCATTTT; j_call: TRBJ1-5; clone_size: -; d_call: TRBD1; v_call: TRBV19
cdr3_aa: CASKDRAVRYGYTF; cdr3_nt: TGTGCCAGCAAAGACAGAGCCGTCCGATATGGCTACACCTTC; j_call: TRBJ1-2; clone_size: -; d_call: -; v_call: TRBV6-5
cdr3_aa: CASSQVAGTGNGYTF; cdr3_nt: TGTGCCAGCAGCCAAGTTGCCGGGACAGGGAATGGCTACACCTTC; j_call: TRBJ1-2; clone_size: -; d_call: TRBD1; v_call: TRBV3-1/TRBV3-2
cdr3_aa: CASSLSARPGETQYF; cdr3_nt: TGTGCCAGCTCACTGTCGGCTCGGCCGGGAGAGACCCAGTACTTC; j_call: TRBJ2-5; clone_size: -; d_call: -; v_call: TRBV18
cdr3_aa: CASTVGSSGNTIYF; cdr3_nt: TGTGCCAGCACCGTCGGTAGCTCTGGAAACACCATATATTTT; j_call: TRBJ1-3; clone_size: -; d_call: -; v_call: TRBV9
cdr3_aa: CATSRDWSNTEAFF; cdr3_nt: TGTGCCACCAGCAGAGATTGGAGTAACACTGAAGCTTTCTTT; j_call: TRBJ1-1; clone_size: few; d_call: -; v_call: TRBV15
cdr3_aa: CASSLGQGLNTGELFF; cdr3_nt: TGTGCCAGCAGCTTAGGGCAGGGGTTGAACACCGGGGAGCTGTTTTTT; j_call: TRBJ2-2; clone_size: -; d_call: -; v_call: TRBV7-9
cdr3_aa: CASSLGENTYEQYF; cdr3_nt: TGTGCCAGCAGCTTAGGAGAGAATACCTACGAGCAGTACTTC; j_call: TRBJ2-7; clone_size: -; d_call: -; v_call: TRBV7-9
cdr3_aa: CASSVTPGGFMNTEAFF; cdr3_nt: TGTGCCAGCAGCGTAACCCCAGGCGGGTTCATGAACACTGAAGCTTTCTTT; j_call: TRBJ1-1; clone_size: once; d_call: -; v_call: TRBV9
cdr3_aa: CASSLAGGSNQPQHF; cdr3_nt: TGCGCCAGCAGCCTGGCAGGGGGTAGCAATCAGCCCCAGCATTTT; j_call: TRBJ1-5; clone_size: -; d_call: TRBD1; v_call: TRBV4-3
cdr3_aa: CASSFDRDGSPLHF; cdr3_nt: TGTGCCAGCAGCTTCGACAGGGATGGTTCACCCCTCCACTTT; j_call: TRBJ1-6; clone_size: -; d_call: TRBD1; v_call: TRBV5-4
cdr3_aa: CATSDTGTGDYNEQFF; cdr3_nt: TGTGCCACCAGTGATACCGGGACAGGGGACTACAATGAGCAGTTCTTC; j_call: TRBJ2-1; clone_size: once; d_call: TRBD1; v_call: TRBV24-1
cdr3_aa: CASRTTNRGNGYTF; cdr3_nt: TGTGCCAGCAGGACGACAAATCGGGGAAATGGCTACACCTTC; j_call: TRBJ1-2; clone_size: -; d_call: -; v_call: TRBV28
cdr3_aa: CASSGTGGFYEQYF; cdr3_nt: TGTGCCAGTAGCGGGACAGGGGGCTTCTACGAGCAGTACTTC; j_call: TRBJ2-7; clone_size: -; d_call: TRBD1; v_call: TRBV19
cdr3_aa: CAWNPGTEYNEQFF; cdr3_nt: TGTGCCTGGAACCCCGGGACGGAGTACAATGAGCAGTTCTTC; j_call: TRBJ2-1; clone_size: -; d_call: -; v_call: TRBV30
cdr3_aa: CASSSKFKGQGYYEQYF; cdr3_nt: TGTGCCAGCAGCTCCAAATTCAAGGGACAGGGGTACTACGAGCAGTACTTC; j_call: TRBJ2-7; clone_size: -; d_call: TRBD1; v_call: TRBV7-6
cdr3_aa: CASSFGRLNEQFF; cdr3_nt: TGTGCCAGCAGCTTCGGCAGGCTGAATGAGCAGTTCTTC; j_call: TRBJ2-1; clone_size: -; d_call: -; v_call: TRBV7-8
cdr3_aa: CASSQSERGGLYEQYF; cdr3_nt: TGCGCCAGCAGCCAATCGGAGCGGGGGGGCCTATACGAGCAGTACTTC; j_call: TRBJ2-7; clone_size: -; d_call: TRBD2; v_call: TRBV4-1
cdr3_aa: CASSRGYRETQYF; cdr3_nt: TGTGCCAGCAGTCGGGGGTATCGAGAGACCCAGTACTTC; j_call: TRBJ2-5; clone_size: -; d_call: -; v_call: TRBV14
cdr3_aa: CASSRQGARGYTF; cdr3_nt: TGTGCCAGCAGTCGACAGGGGGCGCGTGGCTACACCTTC; j_call: TRBJ1-2; clone_size: few; d_call: TRBD1; v_call: TRBV9
cdr3_aa: CASSSTTGTGNTGELFF; cdr3_nt: TGTGCCAGCAGTTCGACGACAGGGACGGGGAACACCGGGGAGCTGTTTTTT; j_call: TRBJ2-2; clone_size: -; d_call: TRBD1; v_call: TRBV27
cdr3_aa: CASSYGSPYSGASYEQYF; cdr3_nt: TGTGCCAGCTCGTACGGATCCCCCTATAGCGGGGCAAGCTACGAGCAGTACTTC; j_call: TRBJ2-7; clone_size: -; d_call: TRBD2; v_call: TRBV18
cdr3_aa: CASSLGGATGELFF; cdr3_nt: TGTGCCAGCAGCTTAGGGGGGGCAACCGGGGAGCTGTTTTTT; j_call: TRBJ2-2; clone_size: -; d_call: -; v_call: TRBV11-3
cdr3_aa: CASSIDLGRRELFF; cdr3_nt: TGTGCCAGTAGTATAGATCTCGGAAGGAGGGAACTGTTTTTT; j_call: TRBJ1-4; clone_size: -; d_call: -; v_call: TRBV19
cdr3_aa: CASSLALAGVYEQYF; cdr3_nt: TGTGCCAGCAGCCTCGCGCTAGCGGGAGTCTACGAGCAGTACTTC; j_call: TRBJ2-7; clone_size: -; d_call: TRBD2; v_call: TRBV13
cdr3_aa: CASSLAARHSGNTIYF; cdr3_nt: TGTGCCAGCAGCTTAGCCGCCCGACACTCTGGAAACACCATATATTTT; j_call: TRBJ1-3; clone_size: -; d_call: -; v_call: TRBV11-2
cdr3_aa: CASSFGNTEAFF; cdr3_nt: TGTGCCAGCAGTTTCGGGAACACTGAAGCTTTCTTT; j_call: TRBJ1-1; clone_size: -; d_call: -; v_call: TRBV6-5
cdr3_aa: CASSFGGLGRNSPLHF; cdr3_nt: TGTGCCAGCAGTTTCGGGGGGCTGGGGAGGAATTCACCCCTCCACTTT; j_call: TRBJ1-6; clone_size: -; d_call: -; v_call: TRBV27
cdr3_aa: CASSLVASYGYTF; cdr3_nt: TGTGCCAGCAGCTTGGTGGCTTCCTATGGCTACACCTTC; j_call: TRBJ1-2; clone_size: -; d_call: -; v_call: TRBV5-6
cdr3_aa: CSVDAPEIGGARYQPQHF; cdr3_nt: TGCAGCGTTGATGCCCCTGAGATCGGGGGCGCGAGGTATCAGCCCCAGCATTTT; j_call: TRBJ1-5; clone_size: -; d_call: -; v_call: TRBV29-1
cdr3_aa: CASSERPGVIYEQYF; cdr3_nt: TGTGCCAGCAGTGAACGTCCAGGGGTGATTTACGAGCAGTACTTC; j_call: TRBJ2-7; clone_size: -; d_call: -; v_call: TRBV6-1
cdr3_aa: CASSQEVGSGSQPQHF; cdr3_nt: TGCGCCAGCAGCCAAGAAGTAGGGTCAGGAAGTCAGCCCCAGCATTTT; j_call: TRBJ1-5; clone_size: -; d_call: -; v_call: TRBV4-3
cdr3_aa: CASSFFPVMTGKVPEAFF; cdr3_nt: TGTGCCAGCAGCTTTTTTCCAGTAATGACAGGGAAGGTCCCTGAAGCTTTCTTT; j_call: TRBJ1-1; clone_size: -; d_call: TRBD1; v_call: TRBV7-9
cdr3_aa: CASSGFQQGADGYTF; cdr3_nt: TGCGCCAGCAGCGGATTCCAACAGGGGGCTGATGGCTACACCTTC; j_call: TRBJ1-2; clone_size: -; d_call: TRBD1; v_call: TRBV4-1
cdr3_aa: CASSLGSGGTRQETQYF; cdr3_nt: TGTGCCAGCAGCTTAGGGTCGGGCGGGACTCGGCAAGAGACCCAGTACTTC; j_call: TRBJ2-5; clone_size: -; d_call: -; v_call: TRBV11-2
cdr3_aa: CASSLAWSTGRDEQYF; cdr3_nt: TGTGCCAGCAGCTTAGCGTGGTCGACAGGGAGGGACGAGCAGTACTTC; j_call: TRBJ2-7; clone_size: few; d_call: -; v_call: TRBV7-9
cdr3_aa: CASSSQGIGTDTQYF; cdr3_nt: TGTGCCAGCAGTTCCCAGGGGATCGGCACAGATACGCAGTATTTT; j_call: TRBJ2-3; clone_size: -; d_call: -; v_call: TRBV6-2/TRBV6-3
cdr3_aa: CASSESFPGQPDTQYF; cdr3_nt: TGTGCCAGCAGTGAAAGTTTCCCTGGGCAGCCAGATACGCAGTATTTT; j_call: TRBJ2-3; clone_size: -; d_call: -; v_call: TRBV6-1
cdr3_aa: CASSQGVGQPQHF; cdr3_nt: TGTGCCAGCAGCCAGGGGGTCGGTCAGCCCCAGCATTTT; j_call: TRBJ1-5; clone_size: -; d_call: TRBD1; v_call: TRBV11-1
cdr3_aa: CASSLGLVGRDTQYF; cdr3_nt: TGTGCCAGCAGCCTGGGACTAGTTGGTCGAGATACGCAGTATTTT; j_call: TRBJ2-3; clone_size: -; d_call: TRBD2; v_call: TRBV6-5
cdr3_aa: CASSAQGPGYGYTF; cdr3_nt: TGTGCCAGTAGTGCTCAGGGCCCAGGGTATGGCTACACCTTC; j_call: TRBJ1-2; clone_size: -; d_call: -; v_call: TRBV19
cdr3_aa: CASRDGTGDTEAFF; cdr3_nt: TGTGCCAGCAGGGACGGGACAGGGGACACTGAAGCTTTCTTT; j_call: TRBJ1-1; clone_size: -; d_call: TRBD1; v_call: TRBV6-5
cdr3_aa: CASSLGQGYSPLHF; cdr3_nt: TGTGCCAGCAGCTTAGGACAGGGCTATTCACCCCTCCACTTT; j_call: TRBJ1-6; clone_size: -; d_call: TRBD1; v_call: TRBV7-9
cdr3_aa: CASSHGQGGDTQYF; cdr3_nt: TGTGCCAGCAGCCACGGACAGGGCGGAGATACGCAGTATTTT; j_call: TRBJ2-3; clone_size: -; d_call: TRBD1; v_call: TRBV3-1/TRBV3-2
cdr3_aa: CASRGGPGQPHSYEQYF; cdr3_nt: TGTGCCAGCAGAGGGGGGCCGGGACAACCCCACTCCTACGAGCAGTACTTC; j_call: TRBJ2-7; clone_size: -; d_call: -; v_call: TRBV28
cdr3_aa: CASSQNRDSAYNEQFF; cdr3_nt: TGTGCCAGCAGCCAAAACCGGGACAGCGCCTACAATGAGCAGTTCTTC; j_call: TRBJ2-1; clone_size: -; d_call: TRBD1; v_call: TRBV4-2
cdr3_aa: CASNILQGASTEAFF; cdr3_nt: TGTGCCAGCAACATATTACAGGGGGCGAGCACTGAAGCTTTCTTT; j_call: TRBJ1-1; clone_size: -; d_call: TRBD1; v_call: TRBV7-9